The present entry profiles one TCR beta chain with its context. As yet, its antigen is unknown. The data stem from a study of cytomegalovirus exposure and HLA in healthy donors. Primers included in the PCR were 60 Vbeta and 13 Jbeta primers. Original processing methods: A later analysis tallied about 80 million unique TCR beta chains, 9.5 million to 14 million of them shared. Sequencing used immunoSEQ multiplex PCR; TCRdb keeps in-frame clones, though not all of them. V and J calls and clone size follow that table, whereas D and trimming were derived from the DNA. The sample contains around 90,000 clones, about 80% of which appear only once. V shed 0 bases and J 4 bases; nucleotides not matched to a gene: 6. The CDR3 sequence is 16 residues long. Germline V lookup: CDR1 MNHNS, CDR2 SASEGT. Regarding the study as a whole: Rarity characterized most TCR sequences, yet some public TCRs appeared in many donors. Confirmation was obtained in vitro that a few CMV-associated chains are specific for CMV antigens. An analysis that was carried out later associated 17,000 or so TCR beta sequences with HLA alleles at 0.05 false discovery rate.

The sequencing input was PBMCs. The clonotype was recovered from a male donor in good health and CMV-seropositive. This sequence joins TRBV6-1 and TRBJ1-2, with 9 positions matching TRBD1. CDR3 bases: TGTGCCAGCAGTGAAGCGCGACAGGGGGTAGGCTATGGCTACACCTTC. It is translated as CASSEARQGVGYGYTF.